This entry describes one T cell receptor (beta chain). Its antigen is not yet known. No much larger clonotype is one base removed from it; base qualities were not supplied. TCR CDR3 regions were amplified from genomic DNA by multiplex PCR using the deep immunoSEQ assay. Extracted genomic DNA from each cell subset was distributed evenly across all wells of several immunoSEQ 96-well plates, and each plate was treated as a replicate. Each replicate PCR for sorted subsets received around 0.2 ug genomic DNA, equal to about 29,000 T cell genomes. Purified libraries were measured with a Qubit 3.0 fluorometer, size-checked on a Bioanalyzer 2100, and measured again with the KAPA Library Quantification kit. Each immunoSEQ 96-well plate was sequenced on its own single-read 150-cycle Illumina NextSeq 550 flow cell. Per the source publication's procedure: Because only junctional sequences without quality scores were contained in the immunoSEQ output, filtering matching that applied to full-length reads could not be performed. Sequences were annotated with PyIR, a Python wrapper for IgBLAST v1.9, and V/J genes and CDR3 were assigned using IMGT germline references. Any read was removed if the V/J assignment was weak (E-value above 1e-6), the CDR3 was missing, or the read contained stop codons, out-of-frame junctions, or ambiguous translated residues. V3J clonotypes were defined by identical inferred V gene, J gene, and CDR3 amino acid sequence. Percentage overlap between repertoires was computed as shared unique clonotypes divided by the size of the smaller repertoire. Three approaches were used to assess repertoire richness: RTK rarefaction, the Chao1 estimator, and Recon v2.1 estimates of unobserved clonotypes. OLGA was used to compute generation probabilities for all TCRbeta clonotypes that the gDNA method yielded from a few donors. TCRdb took this table from immuneACCESS and kept in-frame rearrangements with V and J called. Such tables lack part of the clones; where checked against another copy, unresolved V genes explain under half of the gap, and the rest is unexplained. V and J calls and clone size are copied from that table; D and trimming were computed from the DNA. The sample records over 2 million clones, over 85% of which are singletons. 1% to 1.3% of the sample comes from the top ten.

This sample is part of a study of shared clonotypes between healthy human individuals (dated by TCRdb to about 2020). Describing the broader study: The cohort included three men and a couple of women between 18 and 49 years of age. Different laboratories and diverse techniques were used to prepare libraries and sequence TCR repertoires, to increase sequencing depth and limit assay-specific biases. To estimate repertoire size and how much clonotype sharing occurs between individuals, the study deeply sequenced the blood TCR repertoires of several healthy adults. For each donor, CD4 naive and CD4 memory were each run on three plates, CD8 naive on two plates, and CD8 memory on one plate. Between about 0.8 and 9 billion PBMCs per donor were obtained by leukapheresis.

Results and caveats for the whole study, not just this receptor: Sampling was restricted to blood, and TCR repertoires in tissues likely differ from the TCR repertoires found in blood. Pairwise subsampling led to the expectation that sequencing depth would affect the degree of clonotype sharing among donors. Higher generation probabilities were observed for clonotypes shared by all four sorted-subset donors than for non-shared clonotypes. The genetic and exposure-history diversity represented was limited by the small number of donors. Naive subsets generally had larger estimated clonotype richness than memory subsets did. Even with the large sequencing depth, rarefaction of the sorted-subset datasets indicated that sequencing was incomplete. When several donors were compared, the shared fraction of clonotypes was about 5% for naive CD4, approximately 3.5% for naive CD8, 2.3% for memory CD4, and 0.4% for memory CD8.

For the CD8 naive samples, CD45RO-negative cells were positively selected for CCR7, yielding a CD45RA+CCR7+ population from which TemRA cells were excluded. The donors were healthy, HIV-negative adults who had no recently reported acute infections or vaccinations. Only Caucasian adults living in Nashville, Tennessee, USA were represented among the donors. Blood was collected by leukapheresis, and PBMCs were isolated by Ficoll-Histopaque density gradient centrifugation and then cryopreserved in liquid nitrogen vapor phase. Analytical flow cytometry was used to check the purity and quantity of every magnetically sorted T cell population. Genomic DNA was isolated from every sorted fraction and measured by UV absorbance on a Nanodrop 2000c. V is reduced by 2 bases and J by 4 bases, leaving a spacing of 11 bases between them. The CDR3 spans 15 residues, from the cysteine through the phenylalanine. The entry retains the CDR3 DNA only, 45 bases that are in frame from base 1. Taken from the germline V gene (reference sequence), the CDR1 and CDR2 loops are MNHEY and SMNVEV.

The rearranged chain carries TRBV27 and TRBJ2-2; the D gene is perhaps TRBD1, from 5 matching bases. This clonotype originated in a man between 18 and 29 years old in good health. The sample was naive CD8+ T cells sorted from blood. Sample cell subset or site, as interpreted from the label and publication: CD45RA+CCR7+. The nucleotides read TGTGCCAGCAGTTTAGAGGACACCTTCACCGGGGAGCTGTTTTTT. Its protein is CASSLEDTFTGELFF.